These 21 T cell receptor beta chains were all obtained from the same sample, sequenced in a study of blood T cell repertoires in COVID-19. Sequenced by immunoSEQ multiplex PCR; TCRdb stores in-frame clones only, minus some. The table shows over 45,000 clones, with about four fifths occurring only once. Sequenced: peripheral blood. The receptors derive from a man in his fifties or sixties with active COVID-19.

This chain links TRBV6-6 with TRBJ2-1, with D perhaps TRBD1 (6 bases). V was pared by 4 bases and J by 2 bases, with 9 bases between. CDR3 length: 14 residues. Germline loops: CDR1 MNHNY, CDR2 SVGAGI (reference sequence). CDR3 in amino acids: CASSLQGTYNEQFF. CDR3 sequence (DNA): TGTGCCAGCAGTTTACAGGGAACCTACAATGAGCAGTTCTTC.

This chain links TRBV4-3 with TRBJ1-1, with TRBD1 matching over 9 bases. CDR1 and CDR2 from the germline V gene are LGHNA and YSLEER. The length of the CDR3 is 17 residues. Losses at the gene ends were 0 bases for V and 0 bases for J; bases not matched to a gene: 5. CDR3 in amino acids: CASSQDRTGAMNTEAFF. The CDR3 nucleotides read TGCGCCAGCAGCCAAGATCGGACAGGGGCTATGAACACTGAAGCTTTCTTT.

The CDR3 bases are TGCGCCAGCAGGCAGGGGACTGAAGCTTTCTTT. It is translated as CASRQGTEAFF. The chain links TRBV10-1 to TRBJ1-1; D is possibly TRBD1 (6 bases). Looked up from germline, CDR1 is WNHNN and CDR2 is SYGVQD (reference sequence). The CDR3 sequence is 11 residues long. V was trimmed by 6 bases and J by 5 bases, leaving 7 bases between them.

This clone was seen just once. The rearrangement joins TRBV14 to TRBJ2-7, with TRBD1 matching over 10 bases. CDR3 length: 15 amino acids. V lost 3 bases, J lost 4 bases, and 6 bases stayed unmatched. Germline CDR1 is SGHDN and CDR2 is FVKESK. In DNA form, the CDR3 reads TGTGCCAGCAGCCAGGGACAGGGGAGCGGGTACGAGCAGTACTTC. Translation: CASSQGQGSGYEQYF.

The DNA of the CDR3 is TGTGCCACCAGTTTGAGGACTGCTGGCTCACCCCTCCACTTT. Amino acid sequence: CATSLRTAGSPLHF. This sequence joins TRBV24-1 and TRBJ1-6; D is undetermined. The CDR3 is 14 residues long. The V gene's germline CDR1 is KGHDR and CDR2 SFDVKD. With 6 bases removed from V and 10 bases from J, the gap between germline ends came to 15 bases.

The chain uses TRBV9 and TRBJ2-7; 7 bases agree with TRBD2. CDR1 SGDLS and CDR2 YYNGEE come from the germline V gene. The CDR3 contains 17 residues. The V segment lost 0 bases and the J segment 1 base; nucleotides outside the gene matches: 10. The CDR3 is CASSVVVMRGRSYEQYF. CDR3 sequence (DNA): TGTGCCAGCAGCGTAGTGGTTATGCGGGGGAGATCCTACGAGCAGTACTTC.

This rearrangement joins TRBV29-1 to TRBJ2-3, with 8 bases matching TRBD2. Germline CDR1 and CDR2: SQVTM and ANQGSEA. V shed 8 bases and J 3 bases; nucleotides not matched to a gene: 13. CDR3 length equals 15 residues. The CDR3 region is CSLIRGGMKTDTQYF. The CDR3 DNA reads TGCAGCCTCATACGGGGGGGGATGAAGACAGATACGCAGTATTTT.

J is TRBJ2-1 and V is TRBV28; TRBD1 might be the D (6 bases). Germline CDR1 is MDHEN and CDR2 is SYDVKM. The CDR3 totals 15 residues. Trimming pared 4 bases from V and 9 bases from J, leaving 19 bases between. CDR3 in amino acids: CASSSSGTPFIEQFF. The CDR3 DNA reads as TGTGCCAGCAGTTCATCGGGGACACCCTTCATTGAGCAGTTCTTC. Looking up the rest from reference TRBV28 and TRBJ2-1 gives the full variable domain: DVKVTQSSRYLVKRTGEKVFLECVQDMDHENMFWYRQDPGLGLRLIYFSYDVKMKEKGDIPEGYSVSREKKERFSLILESASTNQTSMYLCASSSSGTPFIEQFFGPGTRLTVL.

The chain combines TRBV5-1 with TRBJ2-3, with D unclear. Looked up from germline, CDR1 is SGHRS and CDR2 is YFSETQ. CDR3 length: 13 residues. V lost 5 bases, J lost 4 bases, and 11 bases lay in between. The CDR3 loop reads CASSTGWADTQYF. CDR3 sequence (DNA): TGCGCCAGCAGTACCGGGTGGGCAGATACGCAGTATTTT.

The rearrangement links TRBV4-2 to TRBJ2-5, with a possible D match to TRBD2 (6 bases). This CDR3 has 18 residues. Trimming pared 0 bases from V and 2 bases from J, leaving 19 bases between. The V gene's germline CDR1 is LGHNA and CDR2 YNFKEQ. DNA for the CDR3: TGTGCCAGCAGCCAAGATTCGTTCCGGGTAGCGGTGCAAGAGACCCAGTACTTC. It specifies CASSQDSFRVAVQETQYF.

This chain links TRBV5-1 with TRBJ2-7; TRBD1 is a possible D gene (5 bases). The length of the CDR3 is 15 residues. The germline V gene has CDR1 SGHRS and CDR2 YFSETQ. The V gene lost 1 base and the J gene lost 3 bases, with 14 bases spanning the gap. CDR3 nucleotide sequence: TGCGCCAGCAGCTTGTCCAGGGTCTCGGGCTACGAGCAGTACTTC. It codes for CASSLSRVSGYEQYF.

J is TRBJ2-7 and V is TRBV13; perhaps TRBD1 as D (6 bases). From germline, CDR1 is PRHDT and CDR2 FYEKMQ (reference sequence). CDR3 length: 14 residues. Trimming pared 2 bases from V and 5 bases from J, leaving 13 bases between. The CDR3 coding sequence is TGTGCCAGCAGCTTAAGGGGGTCAACGGACGAGCAGTACTTC. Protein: CASSLRGSTDEQYF. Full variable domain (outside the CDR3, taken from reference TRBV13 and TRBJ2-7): AAGVIQSPRHLIKEKRETATLKCYPIPRHDTVYWYQQGPGQDPQFLISFYEKMQSDKGSIPDRFSAQQFSDYHSELNMSSLELGDSALYFCASSLRGSTDEQYFGPGTRLTVT.

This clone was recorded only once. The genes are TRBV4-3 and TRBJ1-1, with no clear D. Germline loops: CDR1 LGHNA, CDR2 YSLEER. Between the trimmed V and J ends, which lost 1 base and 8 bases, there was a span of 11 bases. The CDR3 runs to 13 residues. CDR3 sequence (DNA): TGCGCCAGCAGCCAAGGGGGAGGGAGGGAAGCTTTCTTT. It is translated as CASSQGGGREAFF.

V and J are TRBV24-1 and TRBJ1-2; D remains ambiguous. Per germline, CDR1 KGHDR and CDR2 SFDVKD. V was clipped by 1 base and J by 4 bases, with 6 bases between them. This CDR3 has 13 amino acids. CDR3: CATSDFPRYGYTF. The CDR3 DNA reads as TGTGCCACCAGTGATTTTCCCCGCTATGGCTACACCTTC.

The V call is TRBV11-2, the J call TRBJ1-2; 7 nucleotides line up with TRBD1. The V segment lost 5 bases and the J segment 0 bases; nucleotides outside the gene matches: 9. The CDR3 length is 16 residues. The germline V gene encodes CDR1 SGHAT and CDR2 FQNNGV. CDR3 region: CASSTRTGASNYGYTF. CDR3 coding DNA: TGTGCCAGCAGCACCCGAACAGGGGCCTCTAACTATGGCTACACCTTC.

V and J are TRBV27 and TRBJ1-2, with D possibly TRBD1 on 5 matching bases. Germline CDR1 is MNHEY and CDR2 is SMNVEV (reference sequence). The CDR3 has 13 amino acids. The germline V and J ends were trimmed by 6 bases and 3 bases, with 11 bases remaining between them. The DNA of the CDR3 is TGTGCCAGCAGGCACGACAGCTACTATGGCTACACCTTC. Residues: CASRHDSYYGYTF.

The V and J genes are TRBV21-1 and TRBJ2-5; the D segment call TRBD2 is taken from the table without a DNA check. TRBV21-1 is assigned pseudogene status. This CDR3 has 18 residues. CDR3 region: CASSKGVWTSGGEETQYF. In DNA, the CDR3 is TGTGCCAGCAGCAAAGGGGTCTGGACTAGCGGGGGGGAAGAGACCCAGTACTTC.

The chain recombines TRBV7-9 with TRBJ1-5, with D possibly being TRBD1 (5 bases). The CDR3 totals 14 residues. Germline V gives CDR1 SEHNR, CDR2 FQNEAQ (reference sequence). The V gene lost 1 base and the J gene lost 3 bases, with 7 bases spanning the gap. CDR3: CASSLEGANQPQHF. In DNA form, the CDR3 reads TGTGCCAGCAGCTTAGAAGGGGCCAATCAGCCCCAGCATTTT.

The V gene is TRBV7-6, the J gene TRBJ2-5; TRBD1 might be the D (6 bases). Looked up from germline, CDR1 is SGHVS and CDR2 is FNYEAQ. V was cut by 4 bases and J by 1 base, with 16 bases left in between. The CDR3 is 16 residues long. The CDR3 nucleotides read TGTGCCAGCAGCTATCGAAGCGGACAGATCCAAGAGACCCAGTACTTC. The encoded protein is CASSYRSGQIQETQYF.

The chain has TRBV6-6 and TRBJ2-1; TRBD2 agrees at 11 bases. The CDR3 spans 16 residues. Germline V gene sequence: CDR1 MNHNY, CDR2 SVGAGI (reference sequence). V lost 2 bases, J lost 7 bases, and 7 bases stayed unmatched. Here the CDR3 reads CASSYRVLAGDNEQFF. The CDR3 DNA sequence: TGTGCCAGCAGTTACCGAGTACTAGCGGGGGATAATGAGCAGTTCTTC.

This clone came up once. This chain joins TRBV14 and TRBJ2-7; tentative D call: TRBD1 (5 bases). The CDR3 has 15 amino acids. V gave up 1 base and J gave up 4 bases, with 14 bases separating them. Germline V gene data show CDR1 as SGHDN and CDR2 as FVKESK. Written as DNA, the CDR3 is TGTGCCAGCAGCCAAGGACAGACCCTTGGTTACGAGCAGTACTTC. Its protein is CASSQGQTLGYEQYF.